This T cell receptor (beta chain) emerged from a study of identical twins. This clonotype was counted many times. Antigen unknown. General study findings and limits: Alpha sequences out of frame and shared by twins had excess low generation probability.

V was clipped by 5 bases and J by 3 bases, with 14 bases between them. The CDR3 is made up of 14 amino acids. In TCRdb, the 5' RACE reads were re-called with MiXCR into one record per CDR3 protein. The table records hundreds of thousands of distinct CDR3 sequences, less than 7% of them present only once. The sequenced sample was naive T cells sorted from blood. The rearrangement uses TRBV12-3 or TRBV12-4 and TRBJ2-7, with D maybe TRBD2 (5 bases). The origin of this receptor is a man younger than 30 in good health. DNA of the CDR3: TGTGCCAGCAGTCGGAATCTAGCAGACTACGAGCAGTACTTC. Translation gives CASSRNLADYEQYF.